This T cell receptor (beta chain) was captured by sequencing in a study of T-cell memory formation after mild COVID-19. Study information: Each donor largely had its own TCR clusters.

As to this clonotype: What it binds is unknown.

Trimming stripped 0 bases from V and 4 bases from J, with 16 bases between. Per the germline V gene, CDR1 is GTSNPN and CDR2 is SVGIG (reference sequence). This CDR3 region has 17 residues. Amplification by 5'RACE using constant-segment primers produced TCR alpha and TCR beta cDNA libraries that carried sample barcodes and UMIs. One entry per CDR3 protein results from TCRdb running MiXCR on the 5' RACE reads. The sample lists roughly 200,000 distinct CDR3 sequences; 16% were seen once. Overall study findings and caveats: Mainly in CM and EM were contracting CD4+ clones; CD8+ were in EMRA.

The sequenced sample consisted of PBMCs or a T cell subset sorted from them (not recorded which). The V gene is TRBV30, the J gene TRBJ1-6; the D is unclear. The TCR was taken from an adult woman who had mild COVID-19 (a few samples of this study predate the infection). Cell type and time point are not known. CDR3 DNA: TGTGCCTGGAGTGTACCCCAACCGGCACGGTATAATTCACCCCTCCACTTT. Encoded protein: CAWSVPQPARYNSPLHF.